This T cell receptor (beta chain) was obtained from a study of CD8 T cells in Susac syndrome (dated by TCRdb to about 2019). Regarding the research as a whole: Of the Susac syndrome patients who were sequenced, roughly 8 were in clinical remission while 5 or 6 had clinically active disease. At blood withdrawal, Susac syndrome patients were either therapy-naive, taking corticosteroids (in some cases with IVIg as well), or taking IVIg alone. Whether CD8+ T cell activation and differentiation in Susac syndrome was antigen driven was tested using repertoire sequencing.

To note about this clonotype: The antigen it recognizes is unknown. The sample holds no much larger clone one base away, and base qualities are not on file.

The study at large found these results: The TCR sequencing and HLA analysis was acknowledged to have included a relatively small number of individuals. The CD4+ T cell repertoire of patients with Susac syndrome showed no detectable clonal expansion.

Peripheral blood CD8+ and CD4+ T cells from healthy donors, Susac syndrome patients and multiple sclerosis patients were profiled using high-throughput TCR beta sequencing. The Susac syndrome patients fulfilled recently defined diagnostic criteria for definite or probable disease. Bulk CD8+ and CD4+ T cells were purified by magnetic negative isolation, while CD8+ TEMRA cells were enriched using FACS. Blood was collected in EDTA tubes and processed within 24 hours, with PBMCs isolated through density gradient centrifugation. PBMCs intended for TCR sequencing were frozen in liquid nitrogen and were later thawed in a 37 degrees C water bath. The sorted or isolated CD4+, CD8+ and CD8+ TEMRA cells reached a purity of at least 90%. In the germline V gene, CDR1 corresponds to SGHTA and CDR2 to FQGNSA. The CDR3 runs 13 amino acids, cysteine and phenylalanine included. Here the CDR3 DNA is all that survives: 39 bases in frame from base 1. V lost 5 bases and J lost 9 bases; the stretch between them is 14 bases long.

RNA was extracted with the RNeasy kit and roughly 0.45 to 1 ug was reverse transcribed using random hexamers. TCR beta CDR3 regions were amplified with the immunoSEQ multiplex PCR assay covering 54 Vbeta and 13 Jbeta segments. Bias from PCR amplification was corrected by using a synthetic template baseline for primer optimization and for computational correction. The authors' pipeline ran thus. Only productive sequences were kept, with reads annotated to V, D and J genes according to IMGT and analyzed in immunoSEQ Analyzer. Clonality was calculated as one minus the Shannon entropy normalized by log2 of the number of productive unique sequences. Public and private clones were assessed among the 100 most prevalent clones of each patient and control. Clones were defined as Susac-specific when absent from the healthy and MS cohorts, from roughly 1,100 published viral clones and from other ImmuneACCESS disease sequences. Clones were called with MiXCR by TCRdb after fastp trimmed the public reads at Q25, and only in-frame beta chains were retained. Rows with a matching CDR3 protein are joined into one entry that keeps the most common DNA and genes. These V and J calls originate from TCRdb's pipeline instead of the authors' own analysis. The sample table contains 200,000 or so distinct CDR3 sequences; only one count was recorded for 90% to 97% of them. Together, the top ten hold approximately 0.098% of the sample.

The sequenced sample was CD4+ T cells from PBMCs. The sequence came from a human donor with Susac syndrome. The rearrangement joined TRBV7-2 to TRBJ2-1; TRBD1 is a possible D gene, resting on 5 matching bases. The base sequence is TGTGCCAGCAGCCAGCAGGGTTTTGGTGAGCAGTTCTTC. Its translation reads: CASSQQGFGEQFF.